This TCR beta chain was recorded in a study of blood T cells in healthy people across ages. Alongside a J-beta primer mix, a sample-barcoded 5' primer served in a second PCR lasting about 6 to 12 cycles. Via MiXCR, TCRdb re-called the 5' RACE reads, giving one row per CDR3 protein. The table records approximately 1,000,000 distinct CDR3 sequences, 35% to 40% of them present only once. Extractions gave at least 5.5 micrograms of total RNA per sample. The CDR3 consists of 12 residues. Trimming pared 2 bases from V and 6 bases from J, leaving 10 bases between. Germline lookup yields CDR1 SQVTM and CDR2 ANQGSEA. This clonotype was picked up a small number of times. The target antigen is unknown. Overall study findings and caveats: As age increased, TCR beta diversity per million T cells fell in a roughly linear fashion. Higher diversity, along with more naive CD4+ cells, distinguished long-lived donors from aged donors. Estimates based on one million T cells were treated as lower bounds.

The gene calls are TRBV29-1 and TRBJ1-1, with D uncertain. The clonotype originates from a man aged 18 to 35 in good health. The specimen was blood. In DNA, the CDR3 is TGCAGCGTTGAAATCAGTATATCTGAAGCTTTCTTT. Amino acid sequence: CSVEISISEAFF.